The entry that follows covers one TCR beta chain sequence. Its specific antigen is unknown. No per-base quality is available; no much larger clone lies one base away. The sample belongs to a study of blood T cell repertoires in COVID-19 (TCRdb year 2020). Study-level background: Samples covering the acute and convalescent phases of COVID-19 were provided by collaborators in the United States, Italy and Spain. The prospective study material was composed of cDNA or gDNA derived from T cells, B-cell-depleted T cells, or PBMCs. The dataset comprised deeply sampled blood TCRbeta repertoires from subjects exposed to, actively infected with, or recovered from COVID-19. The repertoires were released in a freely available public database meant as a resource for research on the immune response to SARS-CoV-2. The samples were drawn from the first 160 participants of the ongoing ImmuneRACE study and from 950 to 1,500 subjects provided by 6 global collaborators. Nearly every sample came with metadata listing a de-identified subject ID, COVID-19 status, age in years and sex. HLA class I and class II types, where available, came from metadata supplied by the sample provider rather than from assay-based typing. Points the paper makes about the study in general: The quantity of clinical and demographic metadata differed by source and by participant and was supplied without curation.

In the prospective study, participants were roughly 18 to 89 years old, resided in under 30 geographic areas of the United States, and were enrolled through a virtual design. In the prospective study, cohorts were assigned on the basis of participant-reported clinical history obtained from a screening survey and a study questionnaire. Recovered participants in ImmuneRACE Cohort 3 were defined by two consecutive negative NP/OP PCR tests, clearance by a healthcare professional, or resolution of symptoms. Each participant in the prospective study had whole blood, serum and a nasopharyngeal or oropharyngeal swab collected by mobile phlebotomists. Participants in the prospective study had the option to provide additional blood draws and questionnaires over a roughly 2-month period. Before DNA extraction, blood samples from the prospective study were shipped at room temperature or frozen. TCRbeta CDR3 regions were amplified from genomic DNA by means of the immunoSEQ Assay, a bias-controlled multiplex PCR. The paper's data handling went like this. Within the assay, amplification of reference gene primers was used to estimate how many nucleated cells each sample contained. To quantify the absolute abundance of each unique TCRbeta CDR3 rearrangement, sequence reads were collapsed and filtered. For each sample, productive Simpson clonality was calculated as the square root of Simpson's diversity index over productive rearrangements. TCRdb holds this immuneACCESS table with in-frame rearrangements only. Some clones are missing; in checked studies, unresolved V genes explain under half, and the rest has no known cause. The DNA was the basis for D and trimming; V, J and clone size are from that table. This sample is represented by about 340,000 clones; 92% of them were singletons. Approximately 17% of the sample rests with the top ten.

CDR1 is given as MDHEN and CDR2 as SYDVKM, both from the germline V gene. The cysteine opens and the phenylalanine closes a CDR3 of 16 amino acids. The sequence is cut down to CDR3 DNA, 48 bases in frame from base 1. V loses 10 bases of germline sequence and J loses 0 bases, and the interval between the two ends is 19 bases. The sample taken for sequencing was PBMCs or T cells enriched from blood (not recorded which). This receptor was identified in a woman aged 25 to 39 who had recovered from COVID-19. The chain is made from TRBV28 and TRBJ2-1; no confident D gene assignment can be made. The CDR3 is CAISSLAHSSYNEQFF. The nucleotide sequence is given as TGTGCCATCTCATCCCTGGCCCACAGCTCCTACAATGAGCAGTTCTTC.